This is a list of T cell receptor beta chains from one sample in a study of shared clonotypes between healthy human individuals. Generated by immunoSEQ multiplex PCR, the TCRdb table keeps only in-frame clones and is missing some. The table shows about 980,000 clones, with over 75% occurring only once. The sample comprised memory CD4+ T cells sorted from blood. These receptors were obtained from a man between 18 and 29 years old in good health. CDR3s include the opening cysteine and the closing phenylalanine or tryptophan. A D gene is named only where the DNA matches it firmly. Part of the rows lack a size; the others show once, few, many or a class for expanded clones.

j_gene | d_gene | v_gene | abundance | CDR3aa | CDR3nt
TRBJ2-3 | TRBD2 | TRBV5-4 | few | CASSQRLAVSTDTQYF | TGTGCCAGCAGCCAAAGACTAGCCGTTTCAACAGATACGCAGTATTTT
TRBJ2-1 | NA | TRBV7-9 | NA | CASSQGWDYNEQFF | TGTGCCAGCAGTCAGGGTTGGGATTACAATGAGCAGTTCTTC
TRBJ1-5 | NA | TRBV19 | once | CASSGQKGQPQHF | TGTGCCAGTAGTGGACAGAAAGGTCAGCCCCAGCATTTT
TRBJ1-1 | NA | TRBV18 | NA | CASSPGQTNTEAFF | TGTGCCAGCTCACCAGGACAAACGAACACTGAAGCTTTCTTT
TRBJ1-2 | TRBD1 | TRBV2 | NA | CASSEAPTGNYGYTF | TGTGCCAGCAGTGAAGCCCCGACAGGGAACTATGGCTACACCTTC
TRBJ1-6 | NA | TRBV9 | few | CASSLEYSVNSPLHF | TGTGCCAGCAGCCTCGAATACAGTGTTAATTCACCCCTCCACTTT
TRBJ2-5 | NA | TRBV5-1 | NA | CASKGETQYF | TGCGCCAGCAAGGGGGAGACCCAGTACTTC
TRBJ2-2 | NA | TRBV10-1 | NA | CASNRDGRGGELFF | TGCGCCAGCAACCGGGACGGGAGAGGCGGGGAGCTGTTTTTT
TRBJ2-3 | NA | TRBV28 | NA | CASSLGQRTDTQYF | TGTGCCAGCAGTTTAGGACAGCGCACAGATACGCAGTATTTT
TRBJ2-7 | NA | TRBV11-2 | NA | CASSLGMTSLYEQYF | TGTGCCAGCAGCTTGGGGATGACTAGTTTGTACGAGCAGTACTTC
TRBJ1-2 | NA | TRBV30 | NA | CAWRSGHSYGYTF | TGTGCCTGGAGGTCGGGACATTCCTATGGCTACACCTTC
TRBJ2-1 | TRBD1 | TRBV29-1 | NA | CSVEATGFNNEQFF | TGCAGCGTTGAGGCGACAGGGTTCAACAATGAGCAGTTCTTC
TRBJ1-6 | NA | TRBV19 | NA | CASSDRAAYNSPLHF | TGTGCCAGTAGTGACCGGGCAGCTTATAATTCACCCCTCCACTTT
TRBJ1-1 | NA | TRBV5-1 | NA | CASSPRTPNTEAFF | TGCGCCAGCAGCCCTCGGACTCCGAACACTGAAGCTTTCTTT
TRBJ1-5 | NA | TRBV15 | NA | CATSRELNSNQPQHF | TGTGCCACCAGCAGAGAACTGAATAGCAATCAGCCCCAGCATTTT
TRBJ1-2 | NA | TRBV7-8 | NA | CASSPHTGYGYTF | TGTGCCAGCAGCCCCCATACGGGGTATGGCTACACCTTC
TRBJ2-1 | NA | TRBV6-1 | NA | CASSFRGGEQFF | TGTGCCAGCAGTTTTCGTGGGGGTGAGCAGTTCTTC
TRBJ2-5 | TRBD2 | TRBV13 | NA | CASSRTPSGLFRETQYF | TGTGCCAGCAGCCGAACCCCTAGCGGGTTATTTCGTGAGACCCAGTACTTC
TRBJ1-4 | NA | TRBV2 | NA | CASSNPGSKLFF | TGTGCCAGCAGCAACCCGGGATCGAAACTGTTTTTT
TRBJ2-7 | TRBD1 | TRBV19 | NA | CASTKGQGYEQYF | TGTGCCAGTACCAAGGGACAGGGCTACGAGCAGTACTTC
TRBJ2-2 | TRBD2 | TRBV11-2 | NA | CASSFSGRSTGELFF | TGTGCCAGCAGCTTTAGCGGGAGATCCACCGGGGAGCTGTTTTTT
TRBJ1-4 | NA | TRBV19 | NA | CASKGRDPTNEKLFF | TGTGCCAGTAAGGGCCGGGACCCAACTAATGAAAAACTGTTTTTT
TRBJ2-7 | NA | TRBV19 | few | CASSIQGIAEQYF | TGTGCCAGTAGTATTCAGGGTATTGCCGAGCAGTACTTC
TRBJ1-2 | NA | TRBV19 | NA | CASTTQGTNYGYTF | TGTGCCAGTACCACTCAAGGGACAAACTATGGCTACACCTTC
TRBJ1-1 | NA | TRBV28 | once | CASSPIGVSNTEAFF | TGTGCCAGCAGCCCAATAGGGGTTTCGAACACTGAAGCTTTCTTT
TRBJ2-4 | NA | TRBV6-6 | NA | CASSPTDRAKNIQYF | TGTGCCAGCAGTCCAACGGACAGAGCCAAAAACATTCAGTACTTC
TRBJ1-1 | NA | TRBV5-4 | few | CASSTETGLAFF | TGTGCCAGCAGCACTGAAACAGGGTTAGCTTTCTTT
TRBJ2-3 | NA | TRBV5-1 | NA | CASSLVGQDTQYF | TGCGCCAGCAGCTTGGTCGGTCAAGATACGCAGTATTTT
TRBJ2-1 | NA | TRBV5-4 | few | CASSPDLTDISYNEQFF | TGTGCCAGCAGCCCAGACTTGACAGACATCTCCTACAATGAGCAGTTCTTC
TRBJ2-5 | TRBD2 | TRBV19 | NA | CASSEGLAAPQETQYF | TGTGCCAGTAGTGAAGGACTAGCGGCACCCCAAGAGACCCAGTACTTC
TRBJ1-1 | NA | TRBV9 | NA | CASSPHGGNTEAFF | TGTGCCAGCAGCCCCCACGGGGGAAACACTGAAGCTTTCTTT
TRBJ2-6 | NA | TRBV5-1 | NA | CASRPQLAGANVLTF | TGCGCCAGCAGACCACAACTAGCTGGGGCCAACGTCCTGACTTTC
TRBJ2-7 | NA | TRBV18 | NA | CASSVDQGYEQYF | TGTGCCAGCTCAGTCGACCAGGGCTACGAGCAGTACTTC
TRBJ1-2 | NA | TRBV5-6 | NA | CASSPQGRNYGYTF | TGTGCCAGCAGCCCGCAAGGACGGAACTATGGCTACACCTTC
TRBJ2-7 | NA | TRBV9 | NA | CASSVGDGGHLYEQYF | TGTGCCAGCAGCGTAGGAGACGGGGGACACCTCTACGAGCAGTACTTC
TRBJ2-2 | NA | TRBV9 | NA | CASSVWGSGTGELFF | TGTGCCAGCAGCGTATGGGGGTCGGGCACCGGGGAGCTGTTTTTT
TRBJ2-3 | NA | TRBV4-1 | NA | CASSPGTEQGTQYF | TGCGCCAGCAGCCCTGGGACGGAACAAGGTACGCAGTATTTT
TRBJ1-1 | NA | TRBV6-5 | NA | CASSYPKLNGGIEAFF | TGTGCCAGCAGTTACCCAAAACTGAATGGGGGCATTGAAGCTTTCTTT
TRBJ1-5 | TRBD1 | TRBV18 | NA | CASSQGVGAWQPQHF | TGTGCCAGCTCCCAGGGGGTCGGTGCGTGGCAGCCCCAGCATTTT
TRBJ2-7 | NA | TRBV4-1 | NA | CASSQDGYRGAGYEQYF | TGCGCCAGCAGCCAAGACGGTTACCGGGGGGCGGGCTACGAGCAGTACTTC
TRBJ2-2 | NA | TRBV2 | NA | CASSPSLAGELFF | TGTGCCAGCAGTCCCTCCCTGGCCGGGGAGCTGTTTTTT
TRBJ1-1 | TRBD1 | TRBV5-1 | NA | CASSPPGRGGVNTEAFF | TGCGCCAGCAGTCCCCCGGGCAGGGGGGGCGTGAACACTGAAGCTTTCTTT
TRBJ1-1 | TRBD1 | TRBV7-9 | NA | CASSSDRGFTEAFF | TGTGCCAGCAGCTCCGACAGGGGGTTTACTGAAGCTTTCTTT
TRBJ2-7 | TRBD1 | TRBV7-2 | once | CASSPRTGAYEQYF | TGTGCCAGCAGCCCTCGGACAGGAGCCTACGAGCAGTACTTC
TRBJ1-2 | NA | TRBV14 | NA | CASSQDGGWNGYTF | TGTGCCAGCAGCCAAGACGGCGGCTGGAATGGCTACACCTTC
TRBJ2-1 | NA | TRBV9 | few | CASSPLRAVNNEQFF | TGTGCCAGCAGCCCACTTCGAGCCGTCAACAATGAGCAGTTCTTC
TRBJ1-6 | NA | TRBV11-2 | NA | CASSQSRSPLHF | TGTGCCAGCAGCCAGAGCCGGTCACCCCTCCACTTT
TRBJ2-3 | NA | TRBV5-4 | NA | CASSPSTPTDTQYF | TGTGCCAGCAGCCCGAGCACTCCCACAGATACGCAGTATTTT
TRBJ2-7 | NA | TRBV6-5 | NA | CASSRDTYEQYF | TGTGCCAGCAGCAGGGACACCTACGAGCAGTACTTC
TRBJ2-7 | NA | TRBV15 | NA | CATSRDQKGYEQYF | TGTGCCACCAGCAGAGATCAGAAGGGCTACGAGCAGTACTTC
TRBJ1-5 | NA | TRBV7-2 | NA | CASSLTHNQPQHF | TGTGCCAGCAGCTTAACTCATAATCAGCCCCAGCATTTT
TRBJ2-7 | TRBD2 | TRBV5-6 | few | CASSLQLALVSSYEQYF | TGTGCCAGCAGCTTGCAACTAGCGCTAGTTAGCTCCTACGAGCAGTACTTC
TRBJ1-5 | TRBD1 | TRBV7-8 | NA | CASSDGTGANNQPQHF | TGTGCCAGCAGCGACGGGACAGGGGCTAACAATCAGCCCCAGCATTTT
TRBJ1-2 | TRBD1 | TRBV5-1 | NA | CASSLDTGTGGGYTF | TGCGCCAGCAGCTTGGATACCGGGACAGGGGGCGGCTACACCTTC
TRBJ2-7 | TRBD1 | TRBV28 | NA | CASSLGDRGF | TGTGCCAGCAGTTTAGGGGACAGAGGATTC
TRBJ2-2 | TRBD2 | TRBV5-1 | NA | CASSSTSGNTGELFF | TGCGCCAGCAGCTCGACTAGCGGGAACACCGGGGAGCTGTTTTTT
TRBJ2-5 | NA | TRBV30 | NA | CAWGRVKRETQYF | TGTGCCTGGGGCAGGGTGAAGAGAGAGACCCAGTACTTC